The 17 T cell receptor beta chains presented below share a single source sample, sequenced in a study of OX40 agonist ivuxolimab in advanced cancers. Generated by immunoSEQ multiplex PCR, the TCRdb table keeps only in-frame clones and is missing some. The data show tens of thousands of clones, approximately 80% seen once. The specimen comprised CD4+ or CD8+ T cells sorted from blood, sampled in a trial of the OX40 agonist ivuxolimab. Receptors were obtained from an adult with an advanced solid tumor such as melanoma, head and neck, liver or kidney cancer.

The chain is built from TRBV6-5 and TRBJ1-5; D is possibly TRBD1 (6 bases). The length of the CDR3 is 12 residues. Per germline, CDR1 MNHEY and CDR2 SVGAGI. Trimming shortened V by 8 bases and J by 5 bases, and 10 bases separated the two germline ends. The CDR3 loop reads CASGQFDQPQHF. The CDR3 DNA reads TGTGCCAGCGGACAGTTCGATCAGCCCCAGCATTTT.

The V call is TRBV7-9, the J call TRBJ2-3, with D uncertain. This CDR3 region has 16 residues. From germline, CDR1 is SEHNR and CDR2 FQNEAQ (reference sequence). V was trimmed by 1 base and J by 2 bases, leaving 13 bases between them. This CDR3 reads CASSLGRSTFTDTQYF. The DNA of the CDR3 is TGTGCCAGCAGCTTAGGGCGGAGCACCTTCACAGATACGCAGTATTTT.

The chain joins TRBV28 to TRBJ1-5; D not certain. The V and J ends lost 1 base and 0 bases respectively, with 7 bases between them. Germline V lookup: CDR1 MDHEN, CDR2 SYDVKM. This CDR3 spans 15 amino acids. The CDR3 nucleotides are TGTGCCAGCAGTTTATTTCGGTCTAGCAATCAGCCCCAGCATTTT. Its protein product is CASSLFRSSNQPQHF.

The chain couples TRBV7-9 to TRBJ1-4, with 7 bases fitting TRBD1. CDR1 SEHNR and CDR2 FQNEAQ come from the germline V gene (reference sequence). V dropped 5 bases and J dropped 4; count of bases not matched to a gene: 7. This CDR3 contains 15 residues. Written as DNA, the CDR3 is TGTGCCAGCAGCCGAGGGACAGATAATAATGAAAAACTGTTTTTT. Its translation: CASSRGTDNNEKLFF.

This chain joins TRBV28 and TRBJ2-1; no reliable D call. V lost 5 bases to trimming and J lost 1 base, with 12 bases between them. Germline V gene sequence: CDR1 MDHEN, CDR2 SYDVKM. The length of the CDR3 is 15 residues. The CDR3 is CASSLTGISYNEQFF. As DNA, the CDR3 is TGTGCCAGCAGTCTGACGGGCATTTCCTACAATGAGCAGTTCTTC.

This sequence joins TRBV6-5 and TRBJ1-1; D is perhaps TRBD1 (5 bases). CDR1 MNHEY and CDR2 SVGAGI come from the germline V gene. Trimming shortened V by 6 bases and J by 7 bases, and 15 bases separated the two germline ends. The CDR3 covers 13 residues. The CDR3, as DNA: TGTGCCAGCAGACGGGAGGGGAAAGGTGAAGCTTTCTTT. It is translated as CASRREGKGEAFF.

The chain recombines TRBV5-5 with TRBJ2-5; no clear D. Germline V CDR1 and CDR2: SGHKS, YYEKEE (reference sequence). V was shortened by 0 bases and J by 3 bases, with 9 bases between the two germline ends. The CDR3 is 14 amino acids. CDR3 DNA: TGTGCCAGCAGCTTGGGGCAGATAGAAGAGACCCAGTACTTC. This sequence encodes CASSLGQIEETQYF.

The chain carries TRBV6-5 and TRBJ1-1; 8 bases agree with TRBD1. The CDR3 loop spans 13 amino acids. The ends lost 7 bases at V and 1 base at J; junction bases unmatched: 2. CDR1 is MNHEY, CDR2 SVGAGI, per germline. The CDR3 bases are TGTGCCAGCATCGACAGGGGGAACACTGAAGCTTTCTTT. As protein: CASIDRGNTEAFF.

The chain uses TRBV10-3 and TRBJ2-3; 9 bases map to TRBD1. Germline CDR1 reads ENHRY; CDR2 reads SYGVKD. The CDR3 covers 16 residues. The V and J ends lost 2 bases and 3 bases, in that order; junction bases with no gene match: 6. CDR3 loop: CAISEPGTGRTDTQYF. CDR3 DNA: TGTGCCATCAGTGAGCCTGGGACAGGGCGAACAGATACGCAGTATTTT.

This chain connects TRBV6-5 to TRBJ2-1; 11 nucleotides line up with TRBD1. Germline lookup yields CDR1 MNHEY and CDR2 SVGAGI. The V segment lost 8 bases and the J segment 1 base; nucleotides outside the gene matches: 4. The CDR3 contains 15 residues. The CDR3 loop reads CASSGTGGSYNEQFF. DNA of the CDR3: TGTGCCAGCTCCGGGACAGGGGGTTCCTACAATGAGCAGTTCTTC.

CDR3 sequence reads: CAWSATLDSYNEQFF. The CDR3 DNA sequence: TGTGCCTGGAGTGCCACCCTTGACAGCTACAATGAGCAGTTCTTC. V gene TRBV30 combines with J gene TRBJ2-1; the D gene is possibly TRBD1 (5 bases). Trimming took off 1 base at V and 3 bases at J, with 13 bases between the two ends. Germline values: CDR1 GTSNPN, CDR2 SVGIG (reference sequence). The CDR3 extends over 15 amino acids.

The rearrangement uses TRBV5-4 and TRBJ1-6; D ambiguous. With 4 bases removed from V and 7 bases from J, the gap between germline ends came to 9 bases. There are 13 residues in the CDR3. From germline, CDR1 is SGHNT and CDR2 YYREEE (reference sequence). Written as DNA, the CDR3 is TGTGCCAGCAGCCGAGACATAAATTCACCCCTCCACTTT. Amino acid sequence: CASSRDINSPLHF.

This chain links TRBV30 with TRBJ2-3, with a tentative D call TRBD2 (7 bases). V lost 2 bases and J lost 4, with 16 bases in between. The CDR3 contains 15 residues. CDR1 and CDR2 from the germline V gene are GTSNPN and SVGIG (reference sequence). CDR3 loop: CAWSRGGGTSDTQYF. DNA for the CDR3: TGTGCCTGGAGTAGGGGGGGCGGGACCTCAGATACGCAGTATTTT. The full variable domain, rest sourced from reference TRBV30 and TRBJ2-3, is SQTIHQWPATLVQPVGSPLSLECTVEGTSNPNLYWYRQAAGRGLQLLFYSVGIGQISSEVPQNLSASRPQDRQFILSSKKLLLSDSGFYLCAWSRGGGTSDTQYFGPGTRLTVL.

The chain carries TRBV28 and TRBJ1-5; no firm D call. V lost 2 bases, J lost 2 bases, and 25 bases lay in between. This CDR3 spans 20 amino acids. CDR1 and CDR2 (germline): MDHEN, SYDVKM. The CDR3 region is CASSLHGGLPTDFGNQPQHF. In nucleotides, the CDR3 is TGTGCCAGCAGTTTACACGGAGGACTACCTACGGATTTCGGCAATCAGCCCCAGCATTTT.

V is TRBV9 and J is TRBJ2-5; 14 bases line up with TRBD2. The germline V gene encodes CDR1 SGDLS and CDR2 YYNGEE. Losses at the gene ends were 1 base for V and 4 bases for J; bases not matched to a gene: 15. The CDR3 consists of 20 residues. CDR3: CASSVSDNTGTSGRRETQYF. CDR3 nucleotide sequence: TGTGCCAGCAGCGTATCCGATAACACCGGGACTAGCGGGAGAAGAGAGACCCAGTACTTC.

The gene calls are TRBV7-8 and TRBJ2-5; the match to TRBD2 covers 11 bases. V shed 5 bases and J 9 bases; nucleotides not matched to a gene: 11. The germline CDR1 and CDR2 sequences are SGHVS and FQNEAQ. This CDR3 has 15 amino acids. The CDR3, as DNA: TGTGCCAGCAGCCCGTTGGGACTAGCGGACCAGGCCCAGTACTTC. This encodes CASSPLGLADQAQYF.

V and J are TRBV5-4 and TRBJ2-1; 8 bases are shared with TRBD2. V gave up 4 bases and J gave up 2 bases; unmatched junction bases: 8. The CDR3 has 16 amino acids. Per the germline V gene, CDR1 is SGHNT and CDR2 is YYREEE (reference sequence). For the CDR3, the DNA is TGTGCCAGCAGCCCGGGGGGGACACCTGCCTACAATGAGCAGTTCTTC. This codes for CASSPGGTPAYNEQFF.